This TCR beta chain was found in a study of beta chain features in type 1 diabetes. On average, the one heparinised blood draw given by each donor was approximately 120 mL. By way of CD45RO/CCR7/CD25/CD127/CD95/CD27, the CD4+ regulatory, stem cell-like memory, central memory and naive cells were sorted. All sorted populations exceeded 95% purity. Trimming removed 4 bases at V and 7 bases at J, with 16 bases between. The length of the CDR3 is 15 residues. CDR1 is KGHSH, CDR2 LQKENI, per germline. The entirety of the isolated RNA underwent reverse transcription, so expressed TCRB transcripts were sequenced. Method: immunoSEQ multiplex PCR; TCRdb's copy keeps in-frame clones and lacks some. The repertoire holds approximately 84,000 clones, with around a third as singletons.

This chain links TRBV18 with TRBJ1-4; no clear D gene. The clonotype comes from a woman younger than 30 in good health. Sequencing was carried out using stem cell memory CD4+ T cells from blood. The CDR3 protein is CASSQPQWAGEKLFF. CDR3 in DNA: TGTGCCAGCTCACAACCGCAATGGGCTGGTGAAAAACTGTTTTTT. Complete variable domain (other parts from reference TRBV18 and TRBJ1-4): NAGVMQNPRHLVRRRGQEARLRCSPMKGHSHVYWYRQLPEEGLKFMVYLQKENIIDESGMPKERFSAEFPKEGPSILRIQQVVRGDSAAYFCASSQPQWAGEKLFFGSGTQLSVL.